The 14 T cell receptor beta chains listed next were all sequenced from one sample in a study of T cell responses to AZD1222 COVID-19 vaccine. Libraries were prepared by immunoSEQ multiplex PCR; TCRdb keeps only in-frame clonotypes and omits some of them. The repertoire has approximately 150,000 clones, about 93% of them found once; the top ten carry roughly 3.1%. Sequencing was performed on peripheral blood, taken 28 days after the second AZD1222 dose. Every receptor here comes from an adult who received the AZD1222 COVID-19 vaccine.

The V gene is TRBV27, the J gene TRBJ1-1; D is undetermined. Trimming removed 2 bases from V and 7 bases from J, with 8 bases in between. The CDR3 is 12 residues long. Looked up from germline, CDR1 is MNHEY and CDR2 is SMNVEV (reference sequence). The CDR3 nucleotides are TGTGCCAGCAGTTTAAGCGGTCGTGAAGCTTTCTTT. Translated, it gives CASSLSGREAFF.

This chain uses TRBV10-2 with TRBJ2-1; no definite D call. Per germline, CDR1 WSHSY and CDR2 SAAADI. This CDR3 has 12 residues. Trimming stripped 5 bases from V and 2 bases from J, with 4 bases between. CDR3 sequence: CASSRPYNEQFF. The CDR3 DNA sequence: TGCGCCAGCAGTAGGCCCTACAATGAGCAGTTCTTC.

This rearrangement joins TRBV3-1 (or the pseudogene TRBV3-2) to TRBJ2-3; no firm D call. Germline V lookup: CDR1 LGHDT, CDR2 YNNKEL (reference sequence). The V and J ends lost 0 bases and 14 bases respectively, with 15 bases between them. CDR3 length: 13 residues. CDR3 in amino acids: CASSQDRSLGPYF. DNA of the CDR3: TGTGCCAGCAGCCAAGACCGGTCCCTGGGTCCGTATTTT.

The V and J genes are TRBV29-1 and TRBJ1-1, with unresolved D. CDR1 is SQVTM and CDR2 is ANQGSEA in the germline V gene. The CDR3 contains 11 residues. The V end was cut by 6 bases, the J end by 0 bases, with 5 bases between. Here the CDR3 reads CSVVVNTEAFF. The CDR3 nucleotides read TGCAGCGTCGTCGTGAACACTGAAGCTTTCTTT.

This clone was found a few times. The chain joins TRBV3-1 (or the pseudogene TRBV3-2) to TRBJ1-6, with D tentatively TRBD1 (5 bases). The CDR3 is made up of 17 amino acids. Germline CDR1 and CDR2: LGHDT and YNNKEL (reference sequence). The ends were cut back, 1 base at V and 7 bases at J, with 17 bases in the middle. The CDR3: CASSQGGAGLRNSPLHF. The CDR3 coding sequence is TGTGCCAGCAGCCAAGGTGGTGCAGGGCTAAGGAATTCACCCCTCCACTTT.

This chain links TRBV4-2 with TRBJ2-7, with 9 nucleotides matching TRBD1. The CDR3 consists of 14 residues. The germline gives CDR1 LGHNA, CDR2 YNFKEQ. With V trimmed by 7 bases and J by 1 base, 5 bases remained unmatched. The CDR3 DNA reads as TGTGCCAGCAAAACCGGGACAGGGTCCTACGAGCAGTACTTC. It yields the protein CASKTGTGSYEQYF.

The V call is TRBV6-5, the J call TRBJ1-6, with D possibly TRBD1 on 6 matching bases. The germline CDR1 and CDR2 sequences are MNHEY and SVGAGI. Trimming took 11 bases from V and 8 from J, leaving 19 bases between them. CDR3 length: 14 residues. For the CDR3, the DNA is TGTGCCGTCAAGGGGGACGGCGGCCATTCACCCCTCCACTTT. Translating it yields CAVKGDGGHSPLHF.

The J gene is TRBJ1-5, the V gene TRBV6-6; D unresolved. V was trimmed by 0 bases and J by 4 bases, leaving 13 bases between them. CDR1 and CDR2 from the germline V gene are MNHNY and SVGAGI (reference sequence). This CDR3 has 16 residues. CDR3 in amino acids: CASSYSGRVGNQPQHF. The CDR3 nucleotides are TGTGCCAGCAGTTACTCTGGTAGGGTGGGAAATCAGCCCCAGCATTTT.

The chain uses TRBV30 and TRBJ2-3; D uncertain. V was trimmed by 0 bases and J by 4 bases, leaving 5 bases between them. The CDR3 contains 12 residues. Germline CDR1 and CDR2: GTSNPN and SVGIG (reference sequence). This CDR3 is CAWSVPPDTQYF. For the CDR3, the DNA is TGTGCCTGGAGTGTACCTCCAGATACGCAGTATTTT.

V is TRBV7-2 and J is TRBJ2-3; 13 bases are a match to TRBD2. The ends lost 5 bases at V and 5 bases at J; junction bases unmatched: 7. This CDR3 has 16 residues. CDR1 and CDR2 (germline): SGHTA, FQGNSA. CDR3 coding DNA: TGTGCCAGCAGCCTCAGACTAGCGGGAGGAGAAGATACGCAGTATTTT. This encodes CASSLRLAGGEDTQYF.

Here the CDR3 DNA reads TGTGCCAGCAGTGAACAGGGCCTGTCCTACAATGAGCAGTTCTTC. It yields the protein CASSEQGLSYNEQFF. The V call is TRBV25-1, the J call TRBJ2-1, with D perhaps TRBD1 (5 bases). The ends were cut back, 2 bases at V and 1 base at J, with 9 bases in the middle. The CDR3 covers 15 residues. Germline V gives CDR1 MGHDK, CDR2 SYGVNS.

The genes are TRBV10-2 and TRBJ2-2; D may be TRBD1 or TRBD2 (5 bases each). V was pared by 6 bases and J by 5 bases, with 16 bases between. The CDR3 covers 15 residues. In germline, CDR1 is WSHSY, CDR2 SAAADI. Here the CDR3 reads CASRVSGTVTGELFF. CDR3 nucleotides: TGCGCCAGCAGAGTATCCGGGACGGTTACCGGGGAGCTGTTTTTT.

V usage is TRBV2 and J usage is TRBJ1-1; TRBD1 aligns across 7 bases. Germline CDR1 and CDR2: SNHLY and FYNNEI. The CDR3 spans 15 residues. Trimming took 6 bases from V and 0 from J; bases not matched to a gene: 7. The CDR3 nucleotides read TGTGCCAGCAGACGGGACAGCCGCATGAACACTGAAGCTTTCTTT. Amino acids: CASRRDSRMNTEAFF.

The rearrangement links TRBV7-9 to TRBJ2-7; D gene uncertain. The CDR3 length is 13 residues. Germline V lookup: CDR1 SEHNR, CDR2 FQNEAQ (reference sequence). Trimming removed 2 bases at V and 2 bases at J, with 7 bases between. This chain's CDR3 is CASSLLGAYEQYF. The CDR3 DNA follows: TGTGCCAGCAGCTTATTAGGCGCCTACGAGCAGTACTTC. Combining the CDR3 with reference TRBV7-9 and TRBJ2-7 gives the whole variable domain DTGVSQNPRHKITKRGQNVTFRCDPISEHNRLYWYRQTLGQGPEFLTYFQNEAQLEKSRLLSDRFSAERPKGSFSTLEIQRTEQGDSAMYLCASSLLGAYEQYFGPGTRLTVT.